Here is one TCR beta chain with its context. Its antigen is not identified. This record belongs to a study of persistence of HIV-infected CD4 T cells. The CDR3 is 15 residues long. Germline assignment: CDR1 MDHEN and CDR2 SYDVKM. V lost 4 bases to trimming and J lost 8 bases; unmatched junction nucleotides: 10. Cells were stimulated nonspecifically with anti-CD3/anti-CD28 magnetic beads. Sorting selected CD4+ T cells upregulating both CD40 ligand and CD69. Adults with HIV-1 started suppressive ART while chronically infected. For at least 4 years, plasma HIV-1 RNA was undetectable (<50 copies/mL). Anti-CD28/CD49d costimulation, CD40-blocking antibody and enfuvirtide were given to CD8-depleted PBMCs for 18 hours. The libraries were made with immunoSEQ version 4 in survey mode. Libraries were prepared by immunoSEQ multiplex PCR; TCRdb keeps only in-frame clonotypes and omits some of them. The sample includes about 45,000 clones, approximately 90% of them seen just once.

The chain has TRBV28 and TRBJ2-1; TRBD2 matches at 8 bases. The starting material was CD4+ T cells sorted from PBMCs after approximately 20-hour stimulation, obtained from a patient who received antiretroviral therapy. This clonotype was sampled from an adult man with HIV who was CMV-seropositive. The DNA for the CDR3 is TGTGCCAGCAGTTACCCCCCGGGGGGGCGCGATGAGCAGTTCTTC. This sequence encodes CASSYPPGGRDEQFF.